This note documents a single TCR beta chain sequence. What it binds is not known. Via MiXCR, TCRdb re-called the RT-PCR reads, giving one row per CDR3 protein. This sample yields 650,000 to 800,000 distinct CDR3 sequences, of which more than 11% are seen a single time; 5.5% to 8% belongs to the top ten. The data stem from a study of response to subunit inactivated influenza vaccine. The study, taken as a whole, reports: The authors suggested that few new T cells are recruited per seasonal influenza vaccination.

Per the germline V gene, CDR1 is SQVTM and CDR2 is ANQGSEA. The CDR3 has 14 residues. The junction had 8 bases not matched to a gene; V was cut back by 6 bases and J by 1 base. The sample consisted of PBMCs from blood, taken around 15 days before vaccination. The chain is built from TRBV29-1 and TRBJ2-7, with TRBD1 identical over 8 bases. This sequence originates from a man aged 50-60 years who received an inactivated influenza vaccine. The CDR3 spells CSVIATGVSYEQYF. CDR3 nucleotides: TGCAGCGTCATCGCGACAGGGGTGTCCTACGAGCAGTACTTC.